Listed here are 6 T cell receptor beta chains from one sample, sequenced in a study of cytomegalovirus exposure and HLA in healthy donors. It was with 60 Vbeta and 13 Jbeta primers that the PCR ran. Here immunoSEQ multiplex PCR was the method, and the copy in TCRdb shows in-frame clones only, minus some. The profile shows 110,000 to 150,000 clones, about 82% of them singletons. The sequencing input was PBMCs. These receptors were obtained from a male donor in good health and CMV-seronegative.

Here the CDR3 reads CASSLGRPGDNSPLHF. The CDR3 DNA sequence: TGCGCCAGCAGCTTAGGCAGGCCAGGGGATAATTCACCCCTCCACTTT. V is TRBV5-1 and J is TRBJ1-6; maybe TRBD1 (6 bases). The V gene's germline CDR1 is SGHRS and CDR2 YFSETQ. V dropped 2 bases and J dropped 5 bases, with 14 bases sitting between them. The CDR3 extends over 16 amino acids.

The chain recombines TRBV15 with TRBJ2-7; D may be TRBD2 (7 bases). V was trimmed by 0 bases and J by 2 bases, leaving 11 bases between them. This CDR3 is built from 15 residues. The germline CDR1 and CDR2 sequences are LNHNV and YYDKDF (reference sequence). The CDR3 sequence: CATSRDTGGPYEQYF. For the CDR3, the DNA is TGTGCCACCAGCAGAGATACCGGGGGGCCCTACGAGCAGTACTTC.

This chain uses TRBV29-1 with TRBJ1-2; D gene uncertain. V was clipped by 5 bases and J by 6 bases, with 7 bases between them. This CDR3 spans 10 amino acids. Germline V gene lookup returns CDR1 SQVTM and CDR2 ANQGSEA. CDR3 region: CSVSGDGYTF. The CDR3 bases are TGCAGCGTTTCCGGGGATGGCTACACCTTC. The full variable domain, rest sourced from reference TRBV29-1 and TRBJ1-2, is SAVISQKPSRDICQRGTSLTIQCQVDSQVTMMFWYRQQPGQSLTLIATANQGSEATYESGFVIDKFPISRPNLTFSTLTVSNMSPEDSSIYLCSVSGDGYTFGSGTRLTVV.

The rearrangement links TRBV18 to TRBJ1-6; 9 bases line up with TRBD1. The ends lost 5 bases at V and 8 bases at J; junction bases unmatched: 7. Germline V gene lookup returns CDR1 KGHSH and CDR2 LQKENI. The CDR3 runs to 15 residues. The CDR3 DNA reads as TGTGCCAGCTCAGGTCCAAGGACAGGGGATTCACCCCTCCACTTT. Its protein is CASSGPRTGDSPLHF.

The rearrangement joins TRBV30 to TRBJ2-7, with 10 bases identical to TRBD2. Germline V CDR1 and CDR2: GTSNPN, SVGIG (reference sequence). J lost 6 bases, V lost 5 bases, and 16 bases had no gene match. There are 16 residues in the CDR3. CDR3 nucleotide sequence: TGTGCCTGGTCGTTGGGGACTAGCGCCCTACTAGGCGAGCAGTACTTC. Translating it yields CAWSLGTSALLGEQYF.

This clone has more than one count but fewer than ten. The V call is TRBV4-1, the J call TRBJ1-1, with D possibly being TRBD1 (6 bases). With 4 bases removed from V and 10 bases from J, the gap between germline ends came to 13 bases. This CDR3 is 12 amino acids long. The germline gives CDR1 MGHRA, CDR2 YSYEKL. The CDR3 nucleotides are TGCGCCAGCAGCCCGCTGGGAGGGGGAGCTTTCTTT. Its translation: CASSPLGGGAFF.